A selection of T cell receptor beta chains follows, all from one sample in a study of neurological immune-mediated disorders. Using its own MiXCR run on the 5' RACE reads, TCRdb lists one record per CDR3 protein. The table shows 95,000 or so distinct CDR3 sequences, with around 3.3% occurring only once. What was sequenced was PBMCs. These receptors were taken from a woman aged 18-30 years with multiple sclerosis. The CDR3 runs from the conserved cysteine through the conserved F or W. Each record gives: J gene, V gene, D gene, clone size, CDR3 DNA, CDR3 protein. A D gene is named only where the DNA matches it firmly. Size is omitted from some rows. Given values are once, few, many or a class for expanded clones.

J: TRBJ1-5; V: TRBV6-1; D: NA; size: many; DNA: TGTGCCAGCAAAGGCTTAGGCAGAAATCAGCCCCAGCATTTT; CDR3: CASKGLGRNQPQHF
J: TRBJ1-3; V: TRBV21-1; D: NA; size: many; DNA: TGTGCCAGCAGCAAAGAGTCCCGATACTCTGGAAACACCATATATTTT; CDR3: CASSKESRYSGNTIYF
J: TRBJ2-3; V: TRBV28; D: TRBD2; size: many; DNA: TGTGCCAGCAGCCGCGGGGGAAGCACAGATACGCAGTATTTT; CDR3: CASSRGGSTDTQYF
J: TRBJ2-1; V: TRBV29-1; D: TRBD2; size: many; DNA: TGCAGCGTTCGGGGACTAGCGGGAGGGCATGAGCAGTTCTTC; CDR3: CSVRGLAGGHEQFF
J: TRBJ2-6; V: TRBV9; D: NA; size: many; DNA: TGTGCCAGCAGCGTAGCCCCCTCTAACTCTGGGGCCAACGTCCTGACTTTC; CDR3: CASSVAPSNSGANVLTF
J: TRBJ2-4; V: TRBV25-1; D: NA; size: many; DNA: TGTGCCAGCAGTGAATTTTCAGGCATTCAGTACTTC; CDR3: CASSEFSGIQYF
J: TRBJ2-2; V: TRBV6-1; D: NA; size: many; DNA: TGTGCCAGCACCGAACGGGATCCCGGGGAGCTGTTTTTT; CDR3: CASTERDPGELFF
J: TRBJ1-1; V: TRBV5-1; D: NA; size: many; DNA: TGCGCCAGCAGCTTGAGAGGGAACACTGAAGCTTTCTTT; CDR3: CASSLRGNTEAFF
J: TRBJ2-1; V: TRBV7-2; D: NA; size: many; DNA: TGTGCCAGCAGCCCGTTCACACGAGACAATGAGCAGTTCTTC; CDR3: CASSPFTRDNEQFF
J: TRBJ2-7; V: TRBV6-5; D: TRBD2; size: many; DNA: TGTGCCAGCAGTTACGGTTTTAGCGGGATTAGCTACGAGCAGTACTTC; CDR3: CASSYGFSGISYEQYF
J: TRBJ1-5; V: TRBV30; D: TRBD1; size: many; DNA: TGTGCCTGGAGCATCGGACAGGGGTATCAGCCCCAGCATTTT; CDR3: CAWSIGQGYQPQHF
J: TRBJ1-1; V: TRBV6-6; D: NA; size: many; DNA: TGTGCCAGCAAAACAACCGGCCGGGACACTGAAGCTTTCTTT; CDR3: CASKTTGRDTEAFF
J: TRBJ2-1; V: TRBV28; D: TRBD1; size: many; DNA: TGTGCCAGCAGTCGACAGGGGAACTACAATGAGCAGTTCTTC; CDR3: CASSRQGNYNEQFF
J: TRBJ2-7; V: TRBV5-1; D: NA; size: many; DNA: TGCGCCAGCAGCTTAGGGGACCTCACGGGCGAGCAGTACTTC; CDR3: CASSLGDLTGEQYF
J: TRBJ1-1; V: TRBV14; D: TRBD1; size: many; DNA: TGTGCCAGCAGCCGAAGGGGCAGGGGGCTGAAGACTGAAGCTTTCTTT; CDR3: CASSRRGRGLKTEAFF
J: TRBJ2-7; V: TRBV20-1; D: NA; size: many; DNA: TGCAGTGCTAAACTAGCAAGGTTTCCCGAGCAGTACTTC; CDR3: CSAKLARFPEQYF
J: TRBJ1-1; V: TRBV20-1; D: NA; size: many; DNA: TGCAGTGCTAAGGGGAGGGGCCCCCAGAACACTGAAGCTTTCTTT; CDR3: CSAKGRGPQNTEAFF
J: TRBJ2-3; V: TRBV7-2; D: TRBD1; size: many; DNA: TGTGCCAGCAGCTTAGGAGAGGCCAGGGGGTTAAGTTTTCCAGATACGCAGTATTTT; CDR3: CASSLGEARGLSFPDTQYF
J: TRBJ2-7; V: TRBV20-1; D: TRBD2; size: many; DNA: TGCAGTGCGGAACTAGCGGGAGGGCGACGCGAGCAGTACTTC; CDR3: CSAELAGGRREQYF
J: TRBJ2-7; V: TRBV27; D: TRBD1; size: many; DNA: TGTGCCACCAGACAGGGGGGGACCTACGAGCAGTACTTC; CDR3: CATRQGGTYEQYF
J: TRBJ2-7; V: TRBV6-2/TRBV6-3; D: TRBD2; size: many; DNA: TGTGCCAGCAGAATCACTAGCGGGGGCACCTACGAGCAGTACTTC; CDR3: CASRITSGGTYEQYF
J: TRBJ2-1; V: TRBV5-5; D: NA; size: many; DNA: TGTGCCAGCAGTTGGGGGCTAGCGGCGAATGAGCAGTTCTTC; CDR3: CASSWGLAANEQFF
J: TRBJ1-2; V: TRBV28; D: TRBD1; size: many; DNA: TGTGCCAGCAGTGTCGGACAGGGGAACTATGGCTACACCTTC; CDR3: CASSVGQGNYGYTF
J: TRBJ2-2; V: TRBV10-3; D: TRBD1; size: NA; DNA: TGTGCCATCAGTGTCAGGGGGAGTGAGGACACCGGGGAGCTGTTTTTT; CDR3: CAISVRGSEDTGELFF
J: TRBJ1-1; V: TRBV20-1; D: NA; size: many; DNA: TGCAGTGCGCGGCTGCAGAACACTGAAGCTTTCTTT; CDR3: CSARLQNTEAFF
J: TRBJ2-1; V: TRBV12-3/TRBV12-4; D: TRBD1; size: many; DNA: TGTGCCAGCAGTGAGACCGGGACAGGGGTCTACAATGAGCAGTTCTTC; CDR3: CASSETGTGVYNEQFF
J: TRBJ1-6; V: TRBV5-1; D: TRBD1; size: many; DNA: TGCGCCAGCAGGTCCGGGACAGTCGCGTCACCCCTCCACTTT; CDR3: CASRSGTVASPLHF
J: TRBJ1-4; V: TRBV7-9; D: NA; size: many; DNA: TGTGCCAGCAGCCCGCCCCGCGGGAATGAAAAACTGTTTTTT; CDR3: CASSPPRGNEKLFF
J: TRBJ2-1; V: TRBV15; D: NA; size: many; DNA: TGTGCCACCAGCAGATCCCGGGACGGTTACAATGAGCAGTTCTTC; CDR3: CATSRSRDGYNEQFF
J: TRBJ2-7; V: TRBV28; D: NA; size: many; DNA: TGTGCCAGCAGTTTATCTCGATATGGGCCAGTGGACTCCTACGAGCAGTACTTC; CDR3: CASSLSRYGPVDSYEQYF
J: TRBJ2-2; V: TRBV5-8; D: TRBD2; size: many; DNA: TGTGCCAGCCGGGACTACCACTCCAGGACCGGGGAGCTGTTTTTT; CDR3: CASRDYHSRTGELFF
J: TRBJ2-1; V: TRBV6-2/TRBV6-3; D: NA; size: many; DNA: TGTGCCAGCAGTTACTTTGGGGAGCAGTTCTTC; CDR3: CASSYFGEQFF
J: TRBJ2-1; V: TRBV7-3; D: NA; size: many; DNA: TGTGCCAGCAGCCCAACTCGGGGAGTTTCTAATGAGCAGTTCTTC; CDR3: CASSPTRGVSNEQFF